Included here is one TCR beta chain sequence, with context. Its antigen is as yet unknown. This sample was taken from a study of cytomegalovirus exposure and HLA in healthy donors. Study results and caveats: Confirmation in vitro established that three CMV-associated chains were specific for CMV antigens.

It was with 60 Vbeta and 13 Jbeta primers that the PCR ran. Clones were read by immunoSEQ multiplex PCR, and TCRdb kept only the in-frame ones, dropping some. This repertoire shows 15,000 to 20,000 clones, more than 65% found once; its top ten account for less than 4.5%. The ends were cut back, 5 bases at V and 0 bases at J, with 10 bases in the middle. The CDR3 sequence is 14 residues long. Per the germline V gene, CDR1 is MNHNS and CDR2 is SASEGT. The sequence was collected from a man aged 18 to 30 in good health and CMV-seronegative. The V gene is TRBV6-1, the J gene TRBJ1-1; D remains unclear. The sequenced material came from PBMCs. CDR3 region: CASSPRLLNTEAFF. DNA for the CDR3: TGTGCCAGCAGTCCCAGACTGCTGAACACTGAAGCTTTCTTT.